This T cell receptor beta chain was identified in a study of neurological immune-mediated disorders. About the research overall: The multiple sclerosis group of roughly 35 included some 30 relapsing-remitting and 3 secondary progressive patients.

The cDNA was synthesized by means of template-switch 5'RACE, which was carried out with 10-nucleotide random UMIs. Sequencing runs each yielded over 160 million TCR-beta sequences from 15-18 subjects. From the 5' RACE reads, TCRdb called clonotypes with MiXCR, one entry per CDR3 protein. Of 60,000 to 70,000 distinct CDR3 sequences listed, approximately 5.3% are singletons. Trimming left V 5 bases short and J 0 bases short, with 9 bases between. The CDR3 length is 15 residues. Germline CDR1 is SGHRS and CDR2 is YFSETQ. This clonotype was observed at least ten times. This rearrangement joins TRBV5-1 to TRBJ1-6; no clear D. The sequencing input was PBMCs. The sequence was obtained from a human donor with multiple sclerosis. The donor label of this sample is uncertain. This chain's CDR3 is CASRGGISYNSPLHF. In DNA form, the CDR3 reads TGCGCCAGCAGGGGCGGTATCTCCTATAATTCACCCCTCCACTTT.